A selection of T cell receptor beta chains follows, all from one sample in a study of T cell changes during pregnancy in multiple sclerosis. TCRdb keeps only in-frame clones here, not all; method: immunoSEQ multiplex PCR. The sample has about 27,000 clones; roughly nine tenths are singletons. The sample was CD8+ T cells from peripheral blood mononuclear cells, taken in the first trimester of pregnancy. The receptors originated from a female donor in good health, enrolled as a control in a pregnancy study. Each CDR3 is given with its conserved first and last residue. The order of the fields is D gene, V gene, J gene, clone size, CDR3 length, CDR3 protein, CDR3 DNA. A D gene is named only where the DNA matches it firmly. Clone size is stated in some rows and not others, as once, few, many or a class when expanded.

D gene: NA
V gene: TRBV15
J gene: TRBJ1-1
clone size: NA
CDR3 length: 14
CDR3 protein: CATSRDLEVTEAFF
CDR3 DNA: TGTGCCACCAGCAGAGACTTAGAGGTCACTGAAGCTTTCTTT

D gene: TRBD1
V gene: TRBV4-1
J gene: TRBJ1-6
clone size: NA
CDR3 length: 16
CDR3 protein: CASSQATGAINSPLHF
CDR3 DNA: TGCGCCAGCAGCCAAGCGACAGGGGCGATCAATTCACCCCTCCACTTT

D gene: NA
V gene: TRBV28
J gene: TRBJ2-5
clone size: NA
CDR3 length: 13
CDR3 protein: CASSPGVEETQYF
CDR3 DNA: TGTGCCAGCAGTCCAGGGGTAGAAGAGACCCAGTACTTC

D gene: NA
V gene: TRBV27
J gene: TRBJ1-2
clone size: NA
CDR3 length: 13
CDR3 protein: CASSFGQSYGYTF
CDR3 DNA: TGTGCCAGCAGTTTCGGACAGAGCTATGGCTACACCTTC

D gene: TRBD2
V gene: TRBV4-2
J gene: TRBJ2-5
clone size: NA
CDR3 length: 17
CDR3 protein: CASSQEKGAGGRETQYF
CDR3 DNA: TGTGCCAGCAGCCAAGAAAAGGGAGCGGGGGGTCGGGAGACCCAGTACTTC

D gene: NA
V gene: TRBV27
J gene: TRBJ1-1
clone size: once
CDR3 length: 16
CDR3 protein: CASRFGGVPGVTEAFF
CDR3 DNA: TGTGCCAGCAGATTTGGTGGCGTCCCGGGGGTCACTGAAGCTTTCTTT

D gene: NA
V gene: TRBV28
J gene: TRBJ1-2
clone size: NA
CDR3 length: 16
CDR3 protein: CASSGNRDQHFYGYTF
CDR3 DNA: TGTGCCAGCAGCGGGAACAGGGACCAACATTTCTATGGCTACACCTTC

D gene: NA
V gene: TRBV5-5
J gene: TRBJ1-2
clone size: NA
CDR3 length: 15
CDR3 protein: CASSLLRGGNYGYTF
CDR3 DNA: TGTGCCAGCAGCCTCCTGAGGGGGGGGAACTATGGCTACACCTTC

D gene: NA
V gene: TRBV7-8
J gene: TRBJ2-7
clone size: NA
CDR3 length: 12
CDR3 protein: CASSLARDEQYF
CDR3 DNA: TGTGCCAGCAGCTTAGCCAGGGACGAGCAGTACTTC

D gene: TRBD1
V gene: TRBV5-1
J gene: TRBJ2-5
clone size: NA
CDR3 length: 17
CDR3 protein: CASSTPPGQGATKTQYF
CDR3 DNA: TGCGCCAGCAGCACCCCTCCGGGACAGGGGGCGACGAAGACCCAGTACTTC

D gene: NA
V gene: TRBV7-8
J gene: TRBJ2-5
clone size: NA
CDR3 length: 14
CDR3 protein: CASSPDGNQETQYF
CDR3 DNA: TGTGCCAGCAGCCCGGACGGGAACCAAGAGACCCAGTACTTC

D gene: NA
V gene: TRBV6-1
J gene: TRBJ2-7
clone size: NA
CDR3 length: 16
CDR3 protein: CASSEREGRTGYEQYF
CDR3 DNA: TGTGCCAGCAGTGAACGGGAGGGAAGGACAGGCTACGAGCAGTACTTC

D gene: TRBD2
V gene: TRBV7-3
J gene: TRBJ2-1
clone size: once
CDR3 length: 15
CDR3 protein: CASSLYSGGGYEQFF
CDR3 DNA: TGTGCCAGCAGCTTATATAGCGGGGGTGGCTATGAGCAGTTCTTC

D gene: NA
V gene: TRBV15
J gene: TRBJ1-3
clone size: NA
CDR3 length: 14
CDR3 protein: CATSVTSEGNTIYF
CDR3 DNA: TGTGCCACCAGTGTGACATCGGAAGGAAACACCATATATTTT

D gene: TRBD1
V gene: TRBV7-8
J gene: TRBJ2-1
clone size: NA
CDR3 length: 15
CDR3 protein: CASSPESDRVNEQFF
CDR3 DNA: TGTGCCAGCAGCCCAGAGTCAGACAGGGTCAATGAGCAGTTCTTC

D gene: NA
V gene: TRBV5-6
J gene: TRBJ2-1
clone size: NA
CDR3 length: 13
CDR3 protein: CASSLAMENEQFF
CDR3 DNA: TGTGCCAGCAGCTTGGCCATGGAGAATGAGCAGTTCTTC